The following is a T cell receptor beta chain sequence with its context. Donors were given nivolumab, ipilimumab, aspirin, low-dose cyclophosphamide and low-dose radiotherapy. These data come from a study of low-dose radiotherapy and immunotherapy resistance in tumors. Study background: Ipilimumab 1 mg/kg every six weeks, together with nivolumab 240 mg every two weeks, was given intravenously to patients. The study gave patients oral aspirin 300 mg daily for four cycles from cycle 1 day 1.

First-strand cDNA relied on TRAV- and TRBV-specific primers spanning alpha and beta chains. For amplifying TCRs, the PCR ran for about 22 cycles with Phusion, which was used together with a constant-region primer and the adapter on the V primers. TCRdb re-called the reads with MiXCR, one entry per CDR3 protein. The sample has about 9,600 distinct CDR3 sequences, about 68% seen once; the top ten hold approximately 1.3%. Germline CDR1 reads ENHRY; CDR2 reads SYGVKD. This CDR3 region has 14 residues. V was shortened by 6 bases and J by 0 bases, with 8 bases between the two germline ends. J is TRBJ2-2 and V is TRBV10-3; the D gene is possibly TRBD2 (6 bases). The receptor's source is a human donor with advanced metastatic prostate, ovarian, gallbladder or colorectal cancer (not recorded which). This table probably holds off-target reads from a library built for another chain. The CDR3 loop reads CAIRGTSNTGELFF. The CDR3 DNA follows: TGTGCCATCAGGGGGACTTCGAACACCGGGGAGCTGTTTTTT.